The clone carrying this T cell receptor (beta chain) was seen a handful of times. Antigen: not known. The definition of stable Graves' hyperthyroidism was no ophthalmopathy progression within 18 months. With 4 bases clipped from V and 2 bases from J, the junction kept 8 bases outside the gene matches. The CDR3 is made up of 16 amino acids. Per the germline V gene, CDR1 is SGHVS and CDR2 is FQNEAQ. These data belong to a study of T cells in Graves' hyperthyroidism and ophthalmopathy. Study-wide results and caveats: Blood also carried most thyroid clonotypes expanded above 0.001.

TCR beta CDR3 sequences were amplified from RNA transcripts. The HTBI set primed first-round TCR CDR3 RT-PCR. TCRdb recomputed calls from the multiplex PCR reads with MiXCR, one row per CDR3 protein. Here the sample spans a few hundred thousand distinct CDR3 sequences, just over 45% being singletons. Sequencing used peripheral blood or thyroid tissue (not recorded which). The TCR sequence derives from a young woman with Graves' hyperthyroidism. The gene calls are TRBV7-8 and TRBJ2-5, with 9 bases fitting TRBD2. DNA of the CDR3: TGTGCCAGCAGCTCCCTTTGGACTAGCGTTCAAGAGACCCAGTACTTC. This translates into CASSSLWTSVQETQYF.